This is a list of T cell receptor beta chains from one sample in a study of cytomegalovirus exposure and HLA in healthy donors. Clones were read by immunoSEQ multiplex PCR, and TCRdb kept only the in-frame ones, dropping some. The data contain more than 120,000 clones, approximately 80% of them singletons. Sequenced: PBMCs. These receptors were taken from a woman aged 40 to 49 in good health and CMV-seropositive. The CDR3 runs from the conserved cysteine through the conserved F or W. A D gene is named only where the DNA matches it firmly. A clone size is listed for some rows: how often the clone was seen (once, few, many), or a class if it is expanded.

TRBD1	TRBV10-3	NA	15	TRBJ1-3	CATVRQGARGNTIYF	TGTGCCACCGTTCGACAGGGGGCAAGGGGAAACACCATATATTTT
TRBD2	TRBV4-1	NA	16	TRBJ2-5	CASSQDPSGSRETQYF	TGCGCCAGCAGCCAAGATCCTAGCGGGAGCAGGGAGACCCAGTACTTC
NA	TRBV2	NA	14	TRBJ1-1	CASSADSTYTEAFF	TGTGCCAGCAGTGCGGACAGTACGTACACTGAAGCTTTCTTT
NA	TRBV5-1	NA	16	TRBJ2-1	CASSLGRGRATNEQFF	TGCGCCAGCAGCTTGGGGCGTGGGCGGGCTACAAATGAGCAGTTCTTC
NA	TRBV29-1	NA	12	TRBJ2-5	CSVEDRSETQYF	TGCAGCGTTGAAGATAGATCAGAGACCCAGTACTTC
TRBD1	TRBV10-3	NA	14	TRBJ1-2	CAISDSGQGKGYTF	TGTGCCATCAGTGATAGTGGACAGGGTAAAGGCTACACCTTC
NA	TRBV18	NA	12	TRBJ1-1	CASSPRRGEAFF	TGTGCCAGCTCACCAAGAAGAGGTGAAGCTTTCTTT
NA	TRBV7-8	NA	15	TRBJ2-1	CASSFRGSRFLKQFF	TGTGCCAGCAGCTTTAGGGGATCGCGGTTTTTAAAGCAGTTCTTC
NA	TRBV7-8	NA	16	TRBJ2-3	CASSLAGQALTDTQYF	TGTGCCAGCAGCTTAGCCGGCCAGGCTCTCACAGATACGCAGTATTTT
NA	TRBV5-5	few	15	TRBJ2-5	CASSLVGVAIETQYF	TGTGCCAGCAGCTTGGTCGGGGTTGCGATAGAGACCCAGTACTTC
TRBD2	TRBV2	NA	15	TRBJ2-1	CASTQSGGRGNEQFF	TGTGCCAGCACTCAAAGTGGGGGGAGGGGCAATGAGCAGTTCTTC
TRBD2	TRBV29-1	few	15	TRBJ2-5	CSVGYAGTSGFKQYF	TGCAGCGTTGGATATGCCGGGACTAGCGGGTTCAAGCAGTACTTC